The entry that follows covers one TCR beta chain sequence. The data were taken from a study of blood T cell repertoires in COVID-19. In the study overall: Collection of acute and convalescent COVID-19 samples took place in the United States, Italy and Spain. Sample material is recorded as cDNA or gDNA derived from T cells, B-cell-depleted T cells, or PBMCs.

V lost 6 bases and J lost 4; bases outside the gene matches: 4. Per germline, CDR1 MNHEY and CDR2 SVGAGI. CDR3 length: 15 amino acids. Authors' analysis steps: The authors estimated nucleated cell counts from reference gene primer amplification. Sequenced by immunoSEQ multiplex PCR; TCRdb stores in-frame clones only, minus some. That table furnishes V, J and clone size, whereas the DNA furnished D and trimming. The repertoire consists of over 200,000 clones, with approximately 79% occurring once and the leading ten covering about 5%. Sequenced input: peripheral blood. The chain employs TRBV6-5 and TRBJ2-1, with 12 bases lining up with TRBD2. The receptor comes from a human donor in a cohort sampled during active COVID-19. The CDR3 bases are TGTGCCAGCAGCCGGACTAGCGGGAATTACAATGAGCAGTTCTTC. It specifies CASSRTSGNYNEQFF.